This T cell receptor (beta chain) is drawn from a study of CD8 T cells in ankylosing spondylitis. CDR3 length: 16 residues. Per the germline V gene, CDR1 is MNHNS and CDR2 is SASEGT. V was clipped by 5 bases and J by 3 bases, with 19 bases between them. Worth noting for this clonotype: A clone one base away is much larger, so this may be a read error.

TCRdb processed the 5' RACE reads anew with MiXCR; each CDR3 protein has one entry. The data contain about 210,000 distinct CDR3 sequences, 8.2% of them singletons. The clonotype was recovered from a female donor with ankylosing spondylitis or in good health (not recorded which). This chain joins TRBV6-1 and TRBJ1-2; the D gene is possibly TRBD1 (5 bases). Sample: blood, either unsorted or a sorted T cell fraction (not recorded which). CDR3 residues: CASSTEGEGRYYGYTF. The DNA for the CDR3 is TGTGCCAGCAGTACAGAGGGTGAGGGGCGGTACTATGGCTACACCTTC.